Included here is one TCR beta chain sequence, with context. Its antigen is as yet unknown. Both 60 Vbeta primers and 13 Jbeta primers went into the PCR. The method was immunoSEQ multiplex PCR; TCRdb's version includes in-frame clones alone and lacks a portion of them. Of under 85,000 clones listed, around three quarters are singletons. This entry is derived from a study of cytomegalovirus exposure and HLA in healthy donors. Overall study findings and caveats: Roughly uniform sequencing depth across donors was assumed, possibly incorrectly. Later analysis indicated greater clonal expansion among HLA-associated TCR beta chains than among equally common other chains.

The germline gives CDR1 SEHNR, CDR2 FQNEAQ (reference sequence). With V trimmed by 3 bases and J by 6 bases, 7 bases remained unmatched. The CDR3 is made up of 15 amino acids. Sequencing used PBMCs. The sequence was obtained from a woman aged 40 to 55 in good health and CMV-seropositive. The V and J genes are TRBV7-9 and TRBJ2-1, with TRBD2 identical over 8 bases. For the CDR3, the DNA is TGTGCCAGCAGCTTTTGGACTAGCAGCGGCAATGAGCAGTTCTTC. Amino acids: CASSFWTSSGNEQFF.